The 3 T cell receptor beta chains in this list originate from one sample, sequenced in a study of T cell responses to AZD1222 COVID-19 vaccine. Clones were read by immunoSEQ multiplex PCR, and TCRdb kept only the in-frame ones, dropping some. The data hold roughly 150,000 clones, with roughly 90% observed a single time. This specimen was peripheral blood, taken on day 0 of AZD1222 vaccination. These receptors came from an adult in good health.

The chain is built from TRBV7-9 and TRBJ1-2, with D possibly being TRBD1 (5 bases). Germline CDR1 reads SEHNR; CDR2 reads FQNEAQ (reference sequence). The V and J ends lost 4 bases and 8 bases respectively, with 14 bases between them. This CDR3 is 13 amino acids long. DNA for the CDR3: TGTGCCAGCAGCTCCGGAGGGACCGAAGGCTACACCTTC. Amino acid sequence: CASSSGGTEGYTF. Filled out from reference TRBV7-9 and TRBJ1-2, the complete variable domain reads DTGVSQNPRHKITKRGQNVTFRCDPISEHNRLYWYRQTLGQGPEFLTYFQNEAQLEKSRLLSDRFSAERPKGSFSTLEIQRTEQGDSAMYLCASSSGGTEGYTFGSGTRLTVV.

The chain uses TRBV5-6 and TRBJ2-1, with D perhaps matching TRBD2 (7 bases). Looked up from germline, CDR1 is SGHDT and CDR2 is YYEEEE. Between the trimmed V and J ends, which lost 4 bases and 9 bases, there was a span of 23 bases. This CDR3 contains 16 residues. In DNA, the CDR3 is TGTGCCAGCAGCAACCCAGGGAGGGGGGGCTTGGGTGAGCAGTTCTTC. Translating gives CASSNPGRGGLGEQFF.

The CDR3 sequence: CASSIYTGTGGAVNTEAFF. CDR3 nucleotide sequence: TGCGCCAGCAGCATTTACACCGGGACAGGGGGCGCAGTGAACACTGAAGCTTTCTTT. The chain recombines TRBV5-1 with TRBJ1-1; 12 nucleotides align to TRBD1. CDR1 is SGHRS, CDR2 YFSETQ, per germline. The ends lost 4 bases at V and 0 bases at J; junction bases unmatched: 13. The CDR3 loop spans 19 amino acids.